The sequence of this T cell receptor (beta chain) was determined in a study of blood T cell repertoires in COVID-19. Looking at the study overall: The origin of the acute and convalescent COVID-19 samples was the United States, Italy and Spain. T cells, B-cell-depleted T cells, or PBMCs supplied cDNA or gDNA.

In the original processing: How many nucleated cells were present was estimated from reference gene primer amplification. The data were produced by immunoSEQ multiplex PCR, yet TCRdb's version contains in-frame clones alone and is incomplete. V, J and clone size derive from that table, while D and trimming were established from the DNA sequence. This table has 270,000 or so clones, 84% appearing once. The germline V gene encodes CDR1 KGHDR and CDR2 SFDVKD. This CDR3 region has 13 residues. V lost 4 bases, J lost 8 bases, and 5 bases stayed unmatched. This sequence joins TRBV24-1 and TRBJ1-1, with TRBD1 matching over 8 bases. Sequenced material: peripheral blood. This TCR came from a human donor in a cohort sampled during active COVID-19. The CDR3 reads CATSDQTGVEAFF. Written as DNA, the CDR3 is TGTGCCACCAGTGACCAGACAGGGGTCGAAGCTTTCTTT.